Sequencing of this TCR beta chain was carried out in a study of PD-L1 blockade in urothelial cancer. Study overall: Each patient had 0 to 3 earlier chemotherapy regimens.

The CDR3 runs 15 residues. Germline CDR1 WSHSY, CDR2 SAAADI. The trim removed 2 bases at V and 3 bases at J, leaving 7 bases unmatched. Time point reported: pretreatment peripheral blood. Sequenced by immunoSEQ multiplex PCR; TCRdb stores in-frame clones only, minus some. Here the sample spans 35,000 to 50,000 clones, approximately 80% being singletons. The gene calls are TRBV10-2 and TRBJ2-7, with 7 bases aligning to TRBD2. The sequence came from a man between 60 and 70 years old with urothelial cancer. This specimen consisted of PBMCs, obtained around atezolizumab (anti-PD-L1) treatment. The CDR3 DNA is TGCGCCAGCAGTGAGACCGCGGGGGTGATCTACGAGCAGTACTTC. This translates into CASSETAGVIYEQYF.